Listed below are T cell receptor beta chains from one sample, sequenced in a study of cytomegalovirus exposure and HLA in healthy donors. Measured with immunoSEQ multiplex PCR; TCRdb has only the in-frame clones, and not every one. The sample includes tens of thousands of clones, roughly 75% of them seen just once. Sequencing was performed on PBMCs. These receptor sequences come from a man aged 30 to 39 in good health and CMV-seropositive. The CDR3 runs from the conserved cysteine through the conserved F or W. D genes are given only for firm matches. The size field is filled for only some rows; it gives once, few, many or a size class.

d_call	v_call	clone_size	cdr3_length	j_call	cdr3_aa	cdr3_nt
TRBD2	TRBV7-9	-	15	TRBJ2-3	CASSSWTSASGTQYF	TGTGCCAGCAGCTCCTGGACTAGCGCTTCCGGTACGCAGTATTTT
TRBD2	TRBV6-1	-	13	TRBJ2-7	CASMNAGGNEQYF	TGTGCCAGCATGAACGCCGGGGGGAACGAGCAGTACTTC
-	TRBV28	-	15	TRBJ1-2	CASSLAVRVNDGYTF	TGTGCCAGCAGTTTAGCGGTGAGGGTAAATGATGGCTACACCTTC
TRBD2	TRBV5-1	-	16	TRBJ2-7	CASSPRTSGASYEQYF	TGCGCCAGCAGCCCCAGGACTAGCGGGGCCTCCTACGAGCAGTACTTC
-	TRBV28	-	13	TRBJ2-2	CASRPDMTGELFF	TGTGCCAGCAGGCCAGACATGACCGGGGAGCTGTTTTTT
-	TRBV7-3	-	13	TRBJ2-5	CASSLGGSGTQYF	TGTGCCAGCAGCCTAGGGGGTTCAGGGACCCAGTACTTC
-	TRBV5-1	-	12	TRBJ1-1	CASSLEAEEAFF	TGCGCCAGCAGCTTGGAAGCGGAAGAAGCTTTCTTT
-	TRBV6-5	-	15	TRBJ2-3	CASSYSFSGADTQYF	TGTGCCAGCAGTTACTCGTTTTCGGGGGCAGATACGCAGTATTTT
TRBD1	TRBV18	-	14	TRBJ1-2	CASSGQGRAYGYTF	TGTGCCAGCTCCGGACAGGGGAGGGCCTATGGCTACACCTTC
TRBD2	TRBV5-1	-	15	TRBJ2-3	CASSYTGTRSDTQYF	TGCGCCAGCAGCTATACCGGGACTAGGTCAGATACGCAGTATTTT
TRBD1	TRBV2	-	15	TRBJ2-3	CASSSGTGDTDTQYF	TGTGCCAGCAGTTCAGGGACAGGGGACACAGATACGCAGTATTTT
TRBD1	TRBV6-1	-	16	TRBJ1-5	CASSEALEGAIQPQHF	TGTGCCAGCAGTGAAGCCCTAGAGGGGGCAATTCAGCCCCAGCATTTT
TRBD1	TRBV28	-	16	TRBJ1-6	CASRQQGTGSNSPLHF	TGTGCCAGCAGGCAACAGGGGACAGGGTCTAATTCACCCCTCCACTTT
TRBD1	TRBV19	-	16	TRBJ1-1	CASSTGTGALNTEAFF	TGTGCCAGTAGTACCGGGACAGGGGCCCTGAACACTGAAGCTTTCTTT
-	TRBV6-5	once	15	TRBJ1-5	CASSYQQGSNQPQHF	TGTGCCAGCAGCTACCAGCAGGGTAGCAATCAGCCCCAGCATTTT
TRBD1	TRBV7-6	-	14	TRBJ2-2	CASSPLDRTGELFF	TGTGCCAGCAGCCCCTTGGACAGGACCGGGGAGCTGTTTTTT
-	TRBV7-3	-	16	TRBJ2-3	CASSLQTRTNTDTQYF	TGTGCCAGCAGCCTCCAGACTAGAACCAACACAGATACGCAGTATTTT
-	TRBV6-6	once	15	TRBJ2-1	CASSYSTSGYNEQFF	TGTGCCAGCAGTTACTCGACGTCGGGGTACAATGAGCAGTTCTTC
TRBD1	TRBV10-3	-	16	TRBJ2-7	CAISASGAGGIHEQYF	TGTGCCATCAGTGCCTCTGGGGCAGGGGGAATCCACGAGCAGTACTTC
-	TRBV6-1	-	14	TRBJ1-2	CASSLQGVYYGYTF	TGTGCCAGCAGTTTACAGGGTGTATACTATGGCTACACCTTC
TRBD2	TRBV19	-	15	TRBJ2-7	CASSIGSGGRYEQYF	TGTGCCAGTAGTATAGGGAGCGGGGGGAGGTACGAGCAGTACTTC
TRBD1	TRBV11-2	-	13	TRBJ1-1	CASSRDRGRGAFF	TGTGCCAGCAGCCGCGACAGGGGGCGCGGAGCTTTCTTT
-	TRBV6-5	few	13	TRBJ1-1	CASRQALGLGAFF	TGTGCCAGCAGACAGGCCCTTGGGCTGGGAGCTTTCTTT
TRBD1	TRBV6-6	-	15	TRBJ1-2	CASSSAGTGRHGYTF	TGTGCCAGCAGTTCCGCCGGGACAGGGCGCCATGGCTACACCTTC
TRBD1	TRBV5-5	-	16	TRBJ1-5	CASSPVGEGANQPQHF	TGTGCCAGCAGCCCGGTAGGAGAGGGGGCCAATCAGCCCCAGCATTTT
-	TRBV7-8	-	14	TRBJ1-2	CASSLGGNTYGYTF	TGTGCCAGCAGCTTAGGAGGAAATACCTATGGCTACACCTTC
TRBD1	TRBV7-6	-	20	TRBJ2-6	CASSVSPGGRGQGGANVLTF	TGTGCCAGCAGCGTTTCCCCAGGGGGCAGGGGTCAAGGTGGGGCCAACGTCCTGACTTTC
TRBD1	TRBV9	-	14	TRBJ1-4	CASSPGQGNEKLFF	TGTGCCAGCAGCCCAGGACAGGGCAATGAAAAACTGTTTTTT
-	TRBV21-1	-	17	TRBJ2-7	CASSIQRSGGPYYEQYF	TGTGCCAGCAGCATCCAGAGAAGCGGGGGGCCTTACTACGAGCAGTACTTC
TRBD1	TRBV5-4	-	16	TRBJ2-7	CASSQGTGVPPYEQYF	TGTGCCAGCAGCCAGGGGACAGGAGTCCCCCCCTACGAGCAGTACTTC
-	TRBV30	once	11	TRBJ2-3	CAWRDRDTQYF	TGTGCCTGGAGGGACAGAGATACGCAGTATTTT
-	TRBV1	-	14	TRBJ1-5	CTSRGQHSNQPQHF	TGCACCAGCCGGGGACAGCATAGCAATCAGCCCCAGCATTTT
TRBD1	TRBV5-1	-	15	TRBJ1-6	CASSVLGQNNSPLHF	TGCGCCAGCAGCGTCCTGGGACAGAATAATTCACCCCTCCACTTT
-	TRBV18	-	16	TRBJ1-5	CASSPGSPGSFQPQHF	TGTGCCAGCTCACCAGGGAGTCCAGGATCCTTTCAGCCCCAGCATTTT
-	TRBV18	-	14	TRBJ2-1	CASSPPYYNDEQFF	TGTGCCAGCTCACCCCCGTACTACAACGATGAGCAGTTCTTC
TRBD1	TRBV7-6	-	16	TRBJ1-4	CASSPPRQGGNEKLFF	TGTGCCAGCAGCCCTCCCCGACAGGGGGGAAATGAAAAACTGTTTTTT
-	TRBV21-1	-	16	TRBJ1-6	CASSRGEMGDNSPLHF	TGTGCCAGCAGCAGGGGGGAAATGGGTGATAATTCACCCCTCCACTTT
TRBD2	TRBV5-6	once	18	TRBJ2-5	CASSLRLAGGARGETQYF	TGTGCCAGCAGTCTCCGTCTAGCGGGGGGCGCCAGGGGGGAGACCCAGTACTTC
-	TRBV29-1	-	13	TRBJ2-7	CSVAYRLVHEQYF	TGCAGCGTTGCCTACCGACTAGTACACGAGCAGTACTTC
-	TRBV18	-	14	TRBJ2-5	CASSPISGEETQYF	TGTGCCAGCTCACCGATAAGCGGCGAAGAGACCCAGTACTTC
-	TRBV6-5	-	16	TRBJ2-3	CASSYRSTRSTDTQYF	TGTGCCAGCAGTTACAGGTCGACTCGTAGCACAGATACGCAGTATTTT
-	TRBV10-1	-	14	TRBJ2-3	CASSFWGDGATQYF	TGCGCCAGCAGCTTTTGGGGTGATGGGGCTACGCAGTATTTT
TRBD2	TRBV4-1	-	16	TRBJ2-5	CASSVSGLAGGGTQYF	TGCGCCAGCAGCGTAAGCGGTCTAGCGGGGGGTGGGACCCAGTACTTC
TRBD1	TRBV7-9	-	19	TRBJ2-2	CASSLSGQGYERSTGELFF	TGTGCCAGCAGCTTATCGGGACAGGGATACGAACGGTCCACCGGGGAGCTGTTTTTT
TRBD1	TRBV13	-	13	TRBJ2-5	CASSPGQGETQYF	TGTGCCAGCAGCCCAGGACAGGGGGAGACCCAGTACTTC
-	TRBV11-2	few	11	TRBJ2-7	CASSSYYEQYF	TGTGCCAGCAGCTCCTATTACGAGCAGTACTTC
-	TRBV7-6	-	14	TRBJ1-3	CASSFGQGGDTIYF	TGTGCCAGCAGCTTCGGTCAGGGAGGGGACACCATATATTTT
-	TRBV6-6	-	12	TRBJ2-7	CASSSRDYEQYF	TGTGCCAGCAGTTCTCGAGACTACGAGCAGTACTTC
-	TRBV18	-	16	TRBJ1-3	CASSPFGDNSGNTIYF	TGTGCCAGCTCACCCTTCGGGGACAACTCTGGAAACACCATATATTTT
-	TRBV5-1	-	15	TRBJ2-7	CASKRQTMDSNEQYF	TGCGCCAGCAAAAGGCAGACCATGGACAGTAACGAGCAGTACTTC
-	TRBV7-9	-	13	TRBJ1-1	CASSFGLNTEAFF	TGTGCCAGCAGCTTCGGGTTGAACACTGAAGCTTTCTTT
-	TRBV5-4	-	13	TRBJ1-1	CASSPDRHTEAFF	TGTGCCAGCAGCCCCGACAGACACACTGAAGCTTTCTTT
-	TRBV6-4	few	13	TRBJ1-1	CASSDSGGTEAFF	TGTGCCAGCAGTGACTCCGGGGGCACTGAAGCTTTCTTT
-	TRBV2	few	14	TRBJ1-5	CASSRGTDPQPQHF	TGTGCCAGCAGCCGCGGGACGGATCCACAACCCCAGCATTTT
-	TRBV6-6	few	14	TRBJ1-5	CASIGVDSNQPQHF	TGTGCCAGCATAGGGGTTGATAGCAATCAGCCCCAGCATTTT
TRBD1	TRBV28	-	13	TRBJ1-2	CATAQGGQIDYTF	TGTGCCACGGCCCAGGGGGGCCAGATCGACTACACCTTC
TRBD1	TRBV5-1	-	19	TRBJ1-6	CASSLEWRERGPSNSPLHF	TGCGCCAGCAGCTTGGAGTGGAGAGAGAGGGGGCCCTCGAATTCACCCCTCCACTTT